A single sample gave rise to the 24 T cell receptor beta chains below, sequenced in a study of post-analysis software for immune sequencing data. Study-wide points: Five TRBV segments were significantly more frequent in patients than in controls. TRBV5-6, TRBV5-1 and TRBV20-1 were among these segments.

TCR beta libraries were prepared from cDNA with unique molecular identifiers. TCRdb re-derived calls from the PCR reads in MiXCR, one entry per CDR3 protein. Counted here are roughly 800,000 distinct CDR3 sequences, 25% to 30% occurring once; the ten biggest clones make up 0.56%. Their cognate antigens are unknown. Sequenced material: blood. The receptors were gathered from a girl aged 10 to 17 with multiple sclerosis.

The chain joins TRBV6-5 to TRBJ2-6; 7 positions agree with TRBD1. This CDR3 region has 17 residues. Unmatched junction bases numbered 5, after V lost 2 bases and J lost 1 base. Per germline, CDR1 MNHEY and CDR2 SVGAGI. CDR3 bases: TGTGCCAGCAGTTACAGACGACAGGGATCTGGGGCCAACGTCCTGACTTTC. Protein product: CASSYRRQGSGANVLTF.

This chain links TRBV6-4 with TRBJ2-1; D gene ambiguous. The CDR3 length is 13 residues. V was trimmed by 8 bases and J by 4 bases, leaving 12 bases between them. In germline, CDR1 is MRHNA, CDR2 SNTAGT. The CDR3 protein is CASSEEWYNEQFF. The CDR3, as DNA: TGTGCCAGCTCTGAGGAGTGGTACAATGAGCAGTTCTTC.

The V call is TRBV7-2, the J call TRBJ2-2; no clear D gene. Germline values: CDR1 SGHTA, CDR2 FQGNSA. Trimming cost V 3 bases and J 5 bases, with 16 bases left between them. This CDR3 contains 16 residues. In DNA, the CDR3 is TGTGCCAGCAGCTTGGAACCTCGGAGTAGGACCGGGGAGCTGTTTTTT. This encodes CASSLEPRSRTGELFF.

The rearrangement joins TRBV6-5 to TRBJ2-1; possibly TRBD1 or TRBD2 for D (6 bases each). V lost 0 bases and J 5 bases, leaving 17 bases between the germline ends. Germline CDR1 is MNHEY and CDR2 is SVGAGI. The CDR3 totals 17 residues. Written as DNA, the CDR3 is TGTGCCAGCAGTTACTCGGGGGCAGGCGGGGTCCACAATGAGCAGTTCTTC. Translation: CASSYSGAGGVHNEQFF.

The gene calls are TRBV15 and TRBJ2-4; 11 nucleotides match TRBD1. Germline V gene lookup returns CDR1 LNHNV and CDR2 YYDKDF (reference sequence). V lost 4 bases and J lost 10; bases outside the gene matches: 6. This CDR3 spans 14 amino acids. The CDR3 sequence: CATSTPGTGGIQYF. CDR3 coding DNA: TGTGCCACCAGCACCCCCGGGACAGGGGGAATTCAGTACTTC.

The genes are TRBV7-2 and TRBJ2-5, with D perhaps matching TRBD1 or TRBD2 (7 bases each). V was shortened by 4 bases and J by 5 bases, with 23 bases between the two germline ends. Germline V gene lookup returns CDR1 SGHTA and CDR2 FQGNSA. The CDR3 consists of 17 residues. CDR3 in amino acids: CASSSGGIQGGLETQYF. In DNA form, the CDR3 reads TGTGCCAGCAGCTCAGGCGGGATTCAGGGGGGGTTGGAGACCCAGTACTTC.

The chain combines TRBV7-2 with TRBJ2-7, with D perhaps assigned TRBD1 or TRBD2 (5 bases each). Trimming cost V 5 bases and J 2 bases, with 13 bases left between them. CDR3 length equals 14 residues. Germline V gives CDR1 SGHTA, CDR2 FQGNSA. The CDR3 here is CASSARDGAYEQYF. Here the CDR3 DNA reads TGTGCCAGCAGCGCCCGGGACGGAGCCTACGAGCAGTACTTC.

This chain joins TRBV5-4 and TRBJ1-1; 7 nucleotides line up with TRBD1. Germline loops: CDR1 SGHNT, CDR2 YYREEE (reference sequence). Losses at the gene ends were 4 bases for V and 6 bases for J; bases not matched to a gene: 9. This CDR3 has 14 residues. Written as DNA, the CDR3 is TGTGCCAGCAGCCTCGACAGGGCGACGGCTGAAGCTTTCTTT. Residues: CASSLDRATAEAFF.

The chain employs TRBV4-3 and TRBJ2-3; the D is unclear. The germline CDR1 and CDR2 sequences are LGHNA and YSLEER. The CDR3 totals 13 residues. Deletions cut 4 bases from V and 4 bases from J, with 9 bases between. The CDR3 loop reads CASSRDFADTQYF. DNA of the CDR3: TGCGCCAGCAGCCGCGATTTTGCAGATACGCAGTATTTT.

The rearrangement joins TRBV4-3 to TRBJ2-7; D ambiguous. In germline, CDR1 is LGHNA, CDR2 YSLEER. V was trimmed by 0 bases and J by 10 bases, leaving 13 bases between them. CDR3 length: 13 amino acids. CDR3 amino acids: CASSQDQTSQQYF. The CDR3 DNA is TGCGCCAGCAGCCAAGATCAGACTTCGCAACAGTACTTC.

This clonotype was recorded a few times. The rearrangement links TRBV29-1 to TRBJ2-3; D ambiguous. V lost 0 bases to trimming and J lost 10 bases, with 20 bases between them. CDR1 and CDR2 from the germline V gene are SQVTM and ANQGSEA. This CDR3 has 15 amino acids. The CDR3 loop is CSVEDAYRVPVPQYF. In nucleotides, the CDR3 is TGCAGCGTTGAAGACGCTTACCGAGTCCCCGTCCCGCAGTATTTT.

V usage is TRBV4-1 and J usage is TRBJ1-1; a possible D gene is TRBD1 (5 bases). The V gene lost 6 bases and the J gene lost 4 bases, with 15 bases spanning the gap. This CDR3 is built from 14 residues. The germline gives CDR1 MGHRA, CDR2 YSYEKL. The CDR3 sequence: CASRGLLRGTEAFF. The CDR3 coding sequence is TGCGCCAGCAGGGGGCTGTTGCGGGGCACTGAAGCTTTCTTT.

CDR3 amino acids: CASSSASGSSYEQYF. The CDR3 region has the DNA TGTGCCAGCAGCTCAGCTAGCGGGAGCTCCTACGAGCAGTACTTC. This chain uses TRBV7-2 with TRBJ2-7; 10 positions match TRBD2. This CDR3 is 15 amino acids long. The V and J ends lost 4 bases and 0 bases, in that order; junction bases with no gene match: 3. The germline gives CDR1 SGHTA, CDR2 FQGNSA.

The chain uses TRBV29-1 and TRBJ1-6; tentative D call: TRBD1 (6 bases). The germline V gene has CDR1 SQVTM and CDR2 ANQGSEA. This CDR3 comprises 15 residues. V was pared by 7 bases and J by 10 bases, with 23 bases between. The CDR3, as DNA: TGCAGCGGCCGACGAGCGAACAGGGAACGATCACCCCTCCACTTT. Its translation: CSGRRANRERSPLHF.

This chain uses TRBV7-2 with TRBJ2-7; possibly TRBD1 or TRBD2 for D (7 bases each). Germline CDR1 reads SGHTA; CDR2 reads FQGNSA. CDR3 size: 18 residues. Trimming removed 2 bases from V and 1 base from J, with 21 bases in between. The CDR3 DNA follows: TGTGCCAGCAGCTTATCAGGGGGGGGGATGCAGGGGTCCTACGAGCAGTACTTC. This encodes CASSLSGGGMQGSYEQYF.

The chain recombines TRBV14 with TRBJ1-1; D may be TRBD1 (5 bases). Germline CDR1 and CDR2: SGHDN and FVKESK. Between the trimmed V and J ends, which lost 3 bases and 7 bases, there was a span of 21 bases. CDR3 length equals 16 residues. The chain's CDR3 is CASSQDRGRIRGEAFF. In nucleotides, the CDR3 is TGTGCCAGCAGCCAGGACCGCGGGCGGATAAGGGGTGAAGCTTTCTTT.

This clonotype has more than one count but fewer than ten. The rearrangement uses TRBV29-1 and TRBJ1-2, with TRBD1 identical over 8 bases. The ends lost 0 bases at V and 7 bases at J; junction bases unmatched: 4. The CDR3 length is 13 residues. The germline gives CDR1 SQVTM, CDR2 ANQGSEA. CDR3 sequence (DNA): TGCAGCGTTGAAGATCGGACAGGGAGTGGCTACACCTTC. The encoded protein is CSVEDRTGSGYTF.

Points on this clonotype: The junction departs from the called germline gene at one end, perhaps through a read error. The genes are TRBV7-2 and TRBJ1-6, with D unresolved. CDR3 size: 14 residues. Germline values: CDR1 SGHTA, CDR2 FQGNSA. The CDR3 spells CASSLAGANSPPHF. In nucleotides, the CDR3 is TGTGCCAGCAGCTTAGCGGGTGCCAATTCGCCCCCCCACTTT.

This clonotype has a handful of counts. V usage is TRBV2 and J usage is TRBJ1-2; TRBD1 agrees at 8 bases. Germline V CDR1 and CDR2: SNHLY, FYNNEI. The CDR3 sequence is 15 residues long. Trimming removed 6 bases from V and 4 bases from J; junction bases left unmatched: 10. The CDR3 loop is CASSPRQGFGYGYTF. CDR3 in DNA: TGTGCCAGCAGCCCCCGACAGGGGTTCGGCTATGGCTACACCTTC.

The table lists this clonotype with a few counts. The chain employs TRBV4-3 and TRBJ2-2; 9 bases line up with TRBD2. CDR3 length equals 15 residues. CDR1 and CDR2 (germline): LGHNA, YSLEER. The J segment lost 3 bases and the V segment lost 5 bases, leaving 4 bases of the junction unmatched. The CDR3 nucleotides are TGCGCCAGCAGCTTCGGCGGGGGGGACACCGGGGAGCTGTTTTTT. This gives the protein CASSFGGGDTGELFF.

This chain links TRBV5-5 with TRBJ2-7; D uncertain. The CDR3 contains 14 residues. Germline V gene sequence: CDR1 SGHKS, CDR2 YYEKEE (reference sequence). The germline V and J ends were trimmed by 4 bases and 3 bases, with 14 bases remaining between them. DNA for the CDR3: TGTGCCAGCAGCCTTCCAGACGGCTTCTACGAGCAGTACTTC. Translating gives CASSLPDGFYEQYF.

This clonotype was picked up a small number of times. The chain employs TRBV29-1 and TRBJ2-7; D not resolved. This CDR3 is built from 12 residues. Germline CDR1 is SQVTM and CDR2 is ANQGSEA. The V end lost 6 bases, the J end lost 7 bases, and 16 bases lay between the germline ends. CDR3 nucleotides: TGCAGCGTCGAACGGGTATCGGGTGAGCAGTACTTC. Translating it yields CSVERVSGEQYF.

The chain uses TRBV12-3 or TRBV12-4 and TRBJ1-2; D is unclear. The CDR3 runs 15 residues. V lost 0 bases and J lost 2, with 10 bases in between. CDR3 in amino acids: CASSLAYGRNYGYTF. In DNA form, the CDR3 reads TGTGCCAGCAGTTTAGCGTACGGCAGGAACTATGGCTACACCTTC.

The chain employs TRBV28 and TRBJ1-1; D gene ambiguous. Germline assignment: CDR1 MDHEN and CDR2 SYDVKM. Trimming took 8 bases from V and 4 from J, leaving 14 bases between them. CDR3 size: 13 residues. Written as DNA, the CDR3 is TGTGCCAGCCGGGTTGGGGAGGGCACTGAAGCTTTCTTT. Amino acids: CASRVGEGTEAFF.